A selection of T cell receptor beta chains follows, all from one sample in a study of long-term antiretroviral therapy in people with HIV. The assay was immunoSEQ multiplex PCR, and TCRdb's table has in-frame clones only and misses some. The sample includes fewer than 40,000 clones, roughly 79% of them seen just once. Sequencing used unsorted PBMCs, obtained 3.1 years after starting antiretroviral therapy. These receptors were taken from a woman in her 50s with HIV. Each CDR3 is given with its conserved first and last residue. Each record gives: V gene, D gene, clone size, J gene, CDR3 DNA, CDR3 protein. D genes are given only for firm matches. Rows give clone size only sometimes, using once, few, many, or a class for an expanded clone.

V gene: TRBV12-5; D gene: NA; clone size: NA; J gene: TRBJ2-6; CDR3 DNA: TGTGCTAGTGGTTTGACTGACAGGATCTCTGGGGCCAACGTCCTGACTTTC; CDR3 protein: CASGLTDRISGANVLTF
V gene: TRBV7-8; D gene: TRBD1; clone size: NA; J gene: TRBJ1-4; CDR3 DNA: TGTGCCGGCGGACAGGGGGCAACTAATGAAAAACTGTTTTTT; CDR3 protein: CAGGQGATNEKLFF
V gene: TRBV27; D gene: NA; clone size: NA; J gene: TRBJ2-3; CDR3 DNA: TGTGCCAGCAGTTTAAGATTGAGCACAGATACGCAGTATTTT; CDR3 protein: CASSLRLSTDTQYF
V gene: TRBV9; D gene: NA; clone size: NA; J gene: TRBJ2-5; CDR3 DNA: TGTGCCAGCAGCGTAGGCTCTGGGGGGGCCGGGGAGACCCAGTACTTC; CDR3 protein: CASSVGSGGAGETQYF
V gene: TRBV28; D gene: TRBD1; clone size: NA; J gene: TRBJ2-6; CDR3 DNA: TGTGCCGGAAAACCGGGACAGGGGGCCGCCGGGGCCAACGTCCTGACTTTC; CDR3 protein: CAGKPGQGAAGANVLTF
V gene: TRBV5-1; D gene: NA; clone size: NA; J gene: TRBJ2-5; CDR3 DNA: TGCGCCAGCAGCCCCGGGACCCTTAGTGAGCAAGAGACCCAGTACTTC; CDR3 protein: CASSPGTLSEQETQYF
V gene: TRBV30; D gene: NA; clone size: NA; J gene: TRBJ2-7; CDR3 DNA: TGTGCCTGGAACGGGGGCAGGGGCAAATACGAGCAGTACTTC; CDR3 protein: CAWNGGRGKYEQYF
V gene: TRBV7-9; D gene: NA; clone size: once; J gene: TRBJ2-2; CDR3 DNA: TGTGCCAGCAGCTCGACGGCCTCCACCGGGGAGCTGTTTTTT; CDR3 protein: CASSSTASTGELFF
V gene: TRBV5-4; D gene: NA; clone size: NA; J gene: TRBJ1-3; CDR3 DNA: TGTGCCAGCAGCTTTTTGACCCCTCAATCTGGAAACACCATATATTTT; CDR3 protein: CASSFLTPQSGNTIYF
V gene: TRBV10-2; D gene: NA; clone size: NA; J gene: TRBJ2-7; CDR3 DNA: TGCGCCAGCAGTCGGGGCGGGGCCCTCTACGAGCAGTACTTC; CDR3 protein: CASSRGGALYEQYF
V gene: TRBV9; D gene: NA; clone size: once; J gene: TRBJ1-1; CDR3 DNA: TGTGCCAGCAGCGTAGAACTGTACACTGAAGCTTTCTTT; CDR3 protein: CASSVELYTEAFF
V gene: TRBV5-8; D gene: NA; clone size: NA; J gene: TRBJ1-3; CDR3 DNA: TGTGCCAGCAGCCGGGGGGGGACCTCTGGAAACACCATATATTTT; CDR3 protein: CASSRGGTSGNTIYF
V gene: TRBV7-9; D gene: NA; clone size: NA; J gene: TRBJ2-5; CDR3 DNA: TGTGCCAGCAGCTTTTTTTCGACCCAGTACTTC; CDR3 protein: CASSFFSTQYF
V gene: TRBV19; D gene: TRBD2; clone size: NA; J gene: TRBJ2-3; CDR3 DNA: TGTGCCAGTACCGGGGGGTCCGCGGCAGATACGCAGTATTTT; CDR3 protein: CASTGGSAADTQYF
V gene: TRBV7-9; D gene: NA; clone size: NA; J gene: TRBJ1-5; CDR3 DNA: TGTGCCAGCAGCTTAGCTGGACAACCCAATCAGCCCCAGCATTTT; CDR3 protein: CASSLAGQPNQPQHF
V gene: TRBV20-1; D gene: NA; clone size: NA; J gene: TRBJ1-1; CDR3 DNA: TGCAGTGCAAACAGGAACACTGAAGCTTTCTTT; CDR3 protein: CSANRNTEAFF
V gene: TRBV7-9; D gene: TRBD2; clone size: NA; J gene: TRBJ2-5; CDR3 DNA: TGTGCCAGCAGCTTCAGTAGCGGGGCAGAGACCCAGTACTTC; CDR3 protein: CASSFSSGAETQYF
V gene: TRBV15; D gene: TRBD2; clone size: few; J gene: TRBJ2-4; CDR3 DNA: TGTGCCACCAGCAAGGCATTAGCGGGGGACCTAGCCAAAAACATTCAGTACTTC; CDR3 protein: CATSKALAGDLAKNIQYF
V gene: TRBV18; D gene: NA; clone size: once; J gene: TRBJ1-1; CDR3 DNA: TGTGCCAGCTCACCGACATCGGACCGAAAGAACACTGAAGCTTTCTTT; CDR3 protein: CASSPTSDRKNTEAFF
V gene: TRBV11-2; D gene: NA; clone size: once; J gene: TRBJ1-4; CDR3 DNA: TGTGCCAGCAGCCCCGGGACAACTAATGAAAAACTGTTTTTT; CDR3 protein: CASSPGTTNEKLFF
V gene: TRBV9; D gene: NA; clone size: NA; J gene: TRBJ1-2; CDR3 DNA: TGTGCCAGCAGTCTTAATTCCCTAGTCGGTGGCTACACCTTC; CDR3 protein: CASSLNSLVGGYTF
V gene: TRBV6-5; D gene: NA; clone size: NA; J gene: TRBJ1-2; CDR3 DNA: TGTGCCAGCAGTTACTCTGAGGGGAGGACCGGCTACACCTTC; CDR3 protein: CASSYSEGRTGYTF
V gene: TRBV5-6; D gene: TRBD2; clone size: NA; J gene: TRBJ2-5; CDR3 DNA: TGTGCCAGCAGATCCGGGACTAGCGATGAGACCCAGTACTTC; CDR3 protein: CASRSGTSDETQYF
V gene: TRBV29-1; D gene: TRBD1; clone size: NA; J gene: TRBJ2-7; CDR3 DNA: TGCAGCGTTGAATCCCAGGGGGCGCGGTACGAGCAGTACTTC; CDR3 protein: CSVESQGARYEQYF
V gene: TRBV18; D gene: TRBD1; clone size: NA; J gene: TRBJ2-1; CDR3 DNA: TGTGCCAGCTCACCATATCGGACAGGGGGCTACAATGAGCAGTTCTTC; CDR3 protein: CASSPYRTGGYNEQFF
V gene: TRBV12-5; D gene: NA; clone size: NA; J gene: TRBJ2-6; CDR3 DNA: TGTGCTAGTGTCAAGTCTGGGGCCAACGTCCTGACTTTC; CDR3 protein: CASVKSGANVLTF
V gene: TRBV7-9; D gene: NA; clone size: NA; J gene: TRBJ1-3; CDR3 DNA: TGTGCCAGCAGCTTACGGCAGCTCTCTGGAAACACCATATATTTT; CDR3 protein: CASSLRQLSGNTIYF
V gene: TRBV5-1; D gene: NA; clone size: NA; J gene: TRBJ1-4; CDR3 DNA: TGCGCCAGCGGGGATGATAATGAAAAACTGTTTTTT; CDR3 protein: CASGDDNEKLFF
V gene: TRBV15; D gene: TRBD1; clone size: NA; J gene: TRBJ1-5; CDR3 DNA: TGTGCCACCCGTACCGGGACAGGGATAATTAGCAATCAGCCCCAGCATTTT; CDR3 protein: CATRTGTGIISNQPQHF
V gene: TRBV6-5; D gene: NA; clone size: NA; J gene: TRBJ1-1; CDR3 DNA: TGTGCCAGCAGTTACGGCAGGAACACTGAAGCTTTCTTT; CDR3 protein: CASSYGRNTEAFF
V gene: TRBV30; D gene: NA; clone size: once; J gene: TRBJ2-3; CDR3 DNA: TGTGCCTGGAGAGGGCTCTCTATCTATCTAAGGGATACGCAGTATTTT; CDR3 protein: CAWRGLSIYLRDTQYF
V gene: TRBV6-4; D gene: NA; clone size: NA; J gene: TRBJ2-3; CDR3 DNA: TGTGCCAGTCCCTGTATGGGGTGGGGCACAGATACGCAGTATTTT; CDR3 protein: CASPCMGWGTDTQYF
V gene: TRBV7-9; D gene: NA; clone size: NA; J gene: TRBJ2-1; CDR3 DNA: TGTGCCAGCAGCCCCGTCGCGGGGGCAAGCTCCTACAATGAGCAGTTCTTC; CDR3 protein: CASSPVAGASSYNEQFF
V gene: TRBV6-1; D gene: NA; clone size: NA; J gene: TRBJ2-3; CDR3 DNA: TGTGCCACCACTCTACAGTCTAGCACAGATACGCAGTATTTT; CDR3 protein: CATTLQSSTDTQYF
V gene: TRBV28; D gene: TRBD1; clone size: NA; J gene: TRBJ1-1; CDR3 DNA: TGTGCCAGCAGTCCGGGACAGGGCACTGAAGCTTTCTTT; CDR3 protein: CASSPGQGTEAFF
V gene: TRBV5-1; D gene: NA; clone size: NA; J gene: TRBJ2-3; CDR3 DNA: TGCGCCAGCAGCTTGGGGGTAGGCACAGATACGCAGTATTTT; CDR3 protein: CASSLGVGTDTQYF
V gene: TRBV5-1; D gene: NA; clone size: NA; J gene: TRBJ2-5; CDR3 DNA: TGCGCCAGCAGCTTAAGGGAACGTGGGGAGACCCAGTACTTC; CDR3 protein: CASSLRERGETQYF
V gene: TRBV9; D gene: NA; clone size: NA; J gene: TRBJ1-2; CDR3 DNA: TGTGCCAGCAGCGTAGAAGAGGGTGGCTATGGCTACACCTTC; CDR3 protein: CASSVEEGGYGYTF
V gene: TRBV20-1; D gene: NA; clone size: NA; J gene: TRBJ2-7; CDR3 DNA: TGCAGTGCTACAGTGGGGGACGAGCAGTACTTC; CDR3 protein: CSATVGDEQYF
V gene: TRBV19; D gene: NA; clone size: NA; J gene: TRBJ2-7; CDR3 DNA: TGTGCCAGTAGTAAGAACAGGGACTACGAGCAGTACTTC; CDR3 protein: CASSKNRDYEQYF
V gene: TRBV7-6; D gene: NA; clone size: NA; J gene: TRBJ1-1; CDR3 DNA: TGTGCCAGCAGCTTAGCGGGGGGCGGAACTGAAGCTTTCTTT; CDR3 protein: CASSLAGGGTEAFF
V gene: TRBV11-2; D gene: NA; clone size: NA; J gene: TRBJ2-7; CDR3 DNA: TGTGCCAGCAGCTTTGTAACCGGGGGCCCCTACGAGCAGTACTTC; CDR3 protein: CASSFVTGGPYEQYF
V gene: TRBV5-1; D gene: NA; clone size: NA; J gene: TRBJ1-1; CDR3 DNA: TGCGCCAGCAGCCCCCGACAGAAGAACACTGAAGCTTTCTTT; CDR3 protein: CASSPRQKNTEAFF
V gene: TRBV30; D gene: TRBD2; clone size: few; J gene: TRBJ2-5; CDR3 DNA: TGTGGGGTCGGGGGGGGCCCAGAGACCCAGTACTTC; CDR3 protein: CGVGGGPETQYF
V gene: TRBV30; D gene: TRBD1; clone size: few; J gene: TRBJ1-1; CDR3 DNA: TGTGCCTGGAGTGGGGGACAGGGGGGTCAGAACACTGAAGCTTTCTTT; CDR3 protein: CAWSGGQGGQNTEAFF